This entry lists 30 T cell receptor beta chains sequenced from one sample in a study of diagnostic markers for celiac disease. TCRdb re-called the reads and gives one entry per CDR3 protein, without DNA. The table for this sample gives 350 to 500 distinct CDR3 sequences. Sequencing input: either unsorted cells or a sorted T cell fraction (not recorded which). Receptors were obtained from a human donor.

The CDR3 reads CSARDPDRGYYEQYF. This chain links TRBV20-1 with TRBJ2-7; TCRdb gives TRBD1 as the D gene, but with no DNA this cannot be confirmed. Germline CDR1 DFQATT, CDR2 SNEGSKA (reference sequence). This CDR3 spans 15 amino acids.

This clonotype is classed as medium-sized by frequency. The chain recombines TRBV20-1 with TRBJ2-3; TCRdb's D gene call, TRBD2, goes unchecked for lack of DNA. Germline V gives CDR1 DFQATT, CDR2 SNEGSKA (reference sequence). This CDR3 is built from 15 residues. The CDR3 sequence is CSAQDGRAPGDTQYF.

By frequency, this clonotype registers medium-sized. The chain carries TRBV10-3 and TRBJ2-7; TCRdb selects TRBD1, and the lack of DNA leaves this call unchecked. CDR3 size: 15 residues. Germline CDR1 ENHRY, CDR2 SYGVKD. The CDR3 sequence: CAIREQGIPTYEQYF.

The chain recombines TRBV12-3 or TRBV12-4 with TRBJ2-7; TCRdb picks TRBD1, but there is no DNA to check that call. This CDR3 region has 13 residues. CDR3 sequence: CASNKGTVDEQYF.

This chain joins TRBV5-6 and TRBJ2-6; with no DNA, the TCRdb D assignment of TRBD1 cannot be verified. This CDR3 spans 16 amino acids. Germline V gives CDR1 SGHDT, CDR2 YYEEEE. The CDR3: CASSTRTGSTLSVLTF.

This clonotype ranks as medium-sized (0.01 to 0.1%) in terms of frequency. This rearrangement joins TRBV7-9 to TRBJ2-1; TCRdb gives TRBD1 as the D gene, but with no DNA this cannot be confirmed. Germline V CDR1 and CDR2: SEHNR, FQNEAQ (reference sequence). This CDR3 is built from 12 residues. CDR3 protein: CAIKEAGREQFF.

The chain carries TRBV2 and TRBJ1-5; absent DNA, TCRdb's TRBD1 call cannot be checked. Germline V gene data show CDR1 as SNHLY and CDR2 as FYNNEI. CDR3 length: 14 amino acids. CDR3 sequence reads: CASSEQGTEQPQHF.

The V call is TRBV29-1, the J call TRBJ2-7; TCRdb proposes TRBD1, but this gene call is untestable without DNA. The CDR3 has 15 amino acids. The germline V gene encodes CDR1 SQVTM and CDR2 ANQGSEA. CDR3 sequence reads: CSVEDSSTGRDEQYF.

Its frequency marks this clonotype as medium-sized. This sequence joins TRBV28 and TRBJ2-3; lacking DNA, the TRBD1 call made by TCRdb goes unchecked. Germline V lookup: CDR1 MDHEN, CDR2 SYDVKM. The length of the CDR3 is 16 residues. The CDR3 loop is CASSFPGTGIGNTQYF.

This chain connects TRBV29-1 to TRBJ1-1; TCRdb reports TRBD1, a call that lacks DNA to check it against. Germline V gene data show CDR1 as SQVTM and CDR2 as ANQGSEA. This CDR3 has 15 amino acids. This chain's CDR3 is CSVRPGWGMNTEAFF.

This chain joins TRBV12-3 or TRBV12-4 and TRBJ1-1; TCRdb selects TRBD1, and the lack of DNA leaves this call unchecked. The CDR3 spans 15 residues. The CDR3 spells CASSPSRGRVTETFF.

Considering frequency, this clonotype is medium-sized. The CDR3 region is CATLGQGAQNTIYF. V is TRBV12-3 or TRBV12-4 and J is TRBJ1-3; there is no DNA to check the TCRdb D call of TRBD1. This CDR3 region has 14 residues.

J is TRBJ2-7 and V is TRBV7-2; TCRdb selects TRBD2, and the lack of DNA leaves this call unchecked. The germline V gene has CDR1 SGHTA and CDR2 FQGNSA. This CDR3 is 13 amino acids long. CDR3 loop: CASSWRGLYEQYF.

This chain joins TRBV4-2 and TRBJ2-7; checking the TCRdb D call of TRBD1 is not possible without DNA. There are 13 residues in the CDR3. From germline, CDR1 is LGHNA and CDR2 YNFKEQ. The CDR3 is CASSTPPSGEQYF.

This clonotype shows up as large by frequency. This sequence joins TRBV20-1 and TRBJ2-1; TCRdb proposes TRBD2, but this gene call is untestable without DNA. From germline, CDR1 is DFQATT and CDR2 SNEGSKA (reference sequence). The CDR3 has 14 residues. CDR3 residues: CSARAGGPSNEQFF.

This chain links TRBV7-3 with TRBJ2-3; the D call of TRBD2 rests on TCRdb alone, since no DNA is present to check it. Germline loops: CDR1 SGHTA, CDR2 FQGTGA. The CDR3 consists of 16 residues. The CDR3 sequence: CASSLSSGSNTDTQYF.

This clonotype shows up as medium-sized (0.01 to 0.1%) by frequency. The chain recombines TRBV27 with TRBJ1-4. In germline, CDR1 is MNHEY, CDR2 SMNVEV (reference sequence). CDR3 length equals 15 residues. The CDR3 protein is CASRSHGSTNEKLFF.

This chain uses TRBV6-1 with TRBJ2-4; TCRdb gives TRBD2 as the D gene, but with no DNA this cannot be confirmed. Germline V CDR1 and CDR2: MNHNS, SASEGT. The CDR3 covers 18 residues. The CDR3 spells CASSEVWEIGLAKNIQYF.

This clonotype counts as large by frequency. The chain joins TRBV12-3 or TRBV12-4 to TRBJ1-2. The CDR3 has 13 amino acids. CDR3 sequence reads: CASSLSGDYGYTF.

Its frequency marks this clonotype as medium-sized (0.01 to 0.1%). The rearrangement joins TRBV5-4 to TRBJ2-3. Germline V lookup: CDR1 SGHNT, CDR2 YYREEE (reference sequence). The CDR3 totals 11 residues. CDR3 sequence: CASSFRGTQYF. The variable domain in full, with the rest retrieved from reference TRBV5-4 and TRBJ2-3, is ETGVTQSPTHLIKTRGQQVTLRCSSQSGHNTVSWYQQALGQGPQFIFQYYREEENGRGNFPPRFSGLQFPNYSSELNVNALELDDSALYLCASSFRGTQYFGPGTRLTVL.

The chain's CDR3 is CASSRDRARSGYTF. The rearrangement joins TRBV6-5 to TRBJ1-2; TCRdb outputs TRBD1, but without DNA this stays unchecked. The germline CDR1 and CDR2 sequences are MNHEY and SVGAGI. The CDR3 consists of 14 residues.

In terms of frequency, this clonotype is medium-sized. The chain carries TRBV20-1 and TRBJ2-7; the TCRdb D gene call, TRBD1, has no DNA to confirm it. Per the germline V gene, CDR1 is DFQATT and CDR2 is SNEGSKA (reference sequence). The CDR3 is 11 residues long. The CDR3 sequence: CSASMGGEQYF.

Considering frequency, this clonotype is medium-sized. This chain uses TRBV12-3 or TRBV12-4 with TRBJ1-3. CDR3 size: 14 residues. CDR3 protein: CASSPIVRGNTIYF.

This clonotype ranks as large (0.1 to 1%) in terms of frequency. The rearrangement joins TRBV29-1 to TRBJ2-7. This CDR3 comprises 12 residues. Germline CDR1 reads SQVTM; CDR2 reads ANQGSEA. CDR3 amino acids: CSVERNDYEQYF.

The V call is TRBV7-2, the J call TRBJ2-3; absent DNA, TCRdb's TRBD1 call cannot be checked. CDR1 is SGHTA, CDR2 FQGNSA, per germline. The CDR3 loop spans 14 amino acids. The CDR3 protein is CASSLGLSRDTQYF.

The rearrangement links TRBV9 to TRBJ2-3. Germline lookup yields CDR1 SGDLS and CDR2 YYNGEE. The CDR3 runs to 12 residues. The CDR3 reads CASSVEHGPQYF.

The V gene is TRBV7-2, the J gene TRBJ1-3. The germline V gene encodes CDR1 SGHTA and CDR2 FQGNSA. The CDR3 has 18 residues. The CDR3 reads CASSSPEKEGFSGNTIYF. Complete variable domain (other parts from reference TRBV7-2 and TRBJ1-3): GAGVSQSPSNKVTEKGKDVELRCDPISGHTALYWYRQSLGQGLEFLIYFQGNSAPDKSGLPSDRFSAERTGGSVSTLTIQRTQQEDSAVYLCASSSPEKEGFSGNTIYFGEGSWLTVV.

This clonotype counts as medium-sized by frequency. The CDR3 loop reads CSALRDGYEQYF. The rearrangement links TRBV29-1 to TRBJ2-7; checking the TCRdb D call of TRBD1 is not possible without DNA. The CDR3 contains 12 residues. Germline CDR1 and CDR2: SQVTM and ANQGSEA.

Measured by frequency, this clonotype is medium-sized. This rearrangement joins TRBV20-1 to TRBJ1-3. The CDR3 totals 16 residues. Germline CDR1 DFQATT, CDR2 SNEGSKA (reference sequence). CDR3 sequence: CSANIGARAAGNTIYF.

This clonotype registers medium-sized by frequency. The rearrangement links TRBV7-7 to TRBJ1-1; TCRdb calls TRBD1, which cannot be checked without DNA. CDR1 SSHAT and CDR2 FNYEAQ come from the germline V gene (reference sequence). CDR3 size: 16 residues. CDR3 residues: CASSAERDTPNTEAFF.